The 11 T cell receptor beta chains given below trace back to one sample, sequenced in a study of blood T cell repertoires in COVID-19. Only in-frame clones appear in the TCRdb table, and some are missing; sequencing was by immunoSEQ multiplex PCR. The sample yields roughly 88,000 clones, around nine tenths seen once. Material: peripheral blood. The receptor source for this set is a woman between 50 and 59 years old in a cohort sampled during active COVID-19.

The chain carries TRBV7-3 and TRBJ2-6; weak D call: TRBD1 (6 bases). The V gene lost 1 base and the J gene lost 0 bases, with 22 bases spanning the gap. Germline V CDR1 and CDR2: SGHTA, FQGTGA. The CDR3 has 21 amino acids. The CDR3 bases are TGTGCCAGCAGCTTAAAATCTGGGAGTCAGGGGAAAAACTCTGGGGCCAACGTCCTGACTTTC. Protein: CASSLKSGSQGKNSGANVLTF.

The DNA of the CDR3 is TGTGCCAGCAGCCCAGGGGGCCCTGATCAGCCCCAGCATTTT. It encodes CASSPGGPDQPQHF. The rearrangement links TRBV7-9 to TRBJ1-5, with 8 nucleotides matching TRBD1. Germline V CDR1 and CDR2: SEHNR, FQNEAQ (reference sequence). Germline trimming cut 5 bases from V and 5 bases from J; bases unmatched to any gene: 5. The CDR3 is 14 residues long.

Remarks on this clone: In the same sample, other DNA sequences code for this CDR3. The rearrangement uses TRBV5-1 and TRBJ1-2, with D maybe TRBD1 (5 bases). Trimming removed 0 bases at V and 4 bases at J, with 10 bases between. The CDR3 has 14 amino acids. Germline CDR1 reads SGHRS; CDR2 reads YFSETQ. This CDR3 is CASSLEGVGYGYTF. Here the CDR3 DNA reads TGCGCCAGCAGCTTGGAAGGGGTTGGCTATGGCTACACCTTC.

The rearrangement uses TRBV2 and TRBJ2-2; TRBD1 agrees at 8 bases. V lost 5 bases and J lost 7; bases outside the gene matches: 15. The CDR3 runs to 17 residues. Germline CDR1 SNHLY, CDR2 FYNNEI. The CDR3 loop is CASSLLGQGRWIGELFF. CDR3 nucleotides: TGTGCCAGCAGTCTCCTCGGACAGGGACGATGGATCGGGGAGCTGTTTTTT.

The chain combines TRBV19 with TRBJ2-3, with 8 bases matching TRBD2. This CDR3 has 16 residues. V lost 3 bases, J lost 4 bases, and 9 bases stayed unmatched. Germline assignment: CDR1 LNHDA and CDR2 SQIVND (reference sequence). CDR3 bases: TGTGCCAGTAGTATGTTGGCGGGGGGCCGGGCAGATACGCAGTATTTT. Protein sequence: CASSMLAGGRADTQYF.

The rearrangement uses TRBV10-3 and TRBJ1-4; 10 nucleotides agree with TRBD1. The V gene end was trimmed by 6 bases and the J gene end by 2 bases; junction bases not matched to a gene: 3. In germline, CDR1 is ENHRY, CDR2 SYGVKD. CDR3 length: 15 residues. The CDR3: CAIRPGQGTNEKLFF. CDR3 coding DNA: TGTGCCATCAGACCGGGACAGGGGACTAATGAAAAACTGTTTTTT.

The chain employs TRBV11-1 and TRBJ1-6; unclear D gene. The CDR3 is made up of 15 amino acids. Germline V lookup: CDR1 SGHAT, CDR2 FQDESV (reference sequence). V was cut by 5 bases and J by 10 bases, with 18 bases left in between. The CDR3, as DNA: TGTGCCAGCAGCAAGACTGGGGAGTATTGGTCACCCCTCCACTTT. Its protein is CASSKTGEYWSPLHF.

The rearrangement joins TRBV14 to TRBJ2-5; 7 nucleotides match TRBD2. The length of the CDR3 is 13 residues. V lost 1 base and J lost 6; bases outside the gene matches: 2. Germline assignment: CDR1 SGHDN and CDR2 FVKESK. The CDR3 nucleotides are TGTGCCAGCAGCCAAGGGGGGGGGAAGACCCAGTACTTC. Its translation is CASSQGGGKTQYF.

The chain links TRBV3-1 (or the pseudogene TRBV3-2) to TRBJ2-7; 8 positions match TRBD1. The germline gives CDR1 LGHDT, CDR2 YNNKEL (reference sequence). The CDR3 extends over 15 amino acids. The V and J ends lost 4 bases and 0 bases, in that order; junction bases with no gene match: 5. The CDR3 DNA is TGTGCCAGCAGCCGGGGCGGACAGGGCTCCTACGAGCAGTACTTC. Amino acid sequence: CASSRGGQGSYEQYF.

The chain combines TRBV27 with TRBJ1-5; D is ambiguous. The CDR3 extends over 13 amino acids. The germline gives CDR1 MNHEY, CDR2 SMNVEV (reference sequence). Between the trimmed V and J ends, which lost 2 bases and 6 bases, there was a span of 8 bases. The CDR3 sequence: CASSLVTGQPQHF. The CDR3 DNA follows: TGTGCCAGCAGTTTAGTGACGGGTCAGCCCCAGCATTTT.

The chain has TRBV6-5 and TRBJ2-1; TRBD2 matches at 11 bases. There are 12 residues in the CDR3. V shed 9 bases, J shed 8 bases, and the junction held 3 bases outside the gene matches. The V gene's germline CDR1 is MNHEY and CDR2 SVGAGI. CDR3 in amino acids: CARSSGRYEQFF. CDR3 bases: TGTGCCAGATCTAGCGGGAGGTATGAGCAGTTCTTC.